Following are 28 T cell receptor beta chains from one sample sequenced in a study of metastatic and nonmetastatic thyroid tumors. Each patient went into thyroid surgery without having received any treatment. TCRdb re-called the PCR reads with MiXCR. Here the sample spans roughly 35,000 clones, 35% being singletons. Sequencing input: tumor tissue. Source of these receptors: a female donor with papillary thyroid cancer or a benign thyroid nodule (not recorded which). Some clones in this sample may be carry-over from other donors' samples.

J is TRBJ1-3 and V is TRBV9, with 7 bases lining up with TRBD1. Germline V gene sequence: CDR1 SGDLS, CDR2 YYNGEE. The CDR3 contains 17 residues. J lost 1 base, V lost 2 bases, and 9 bases had no gene match. The CDR3 DNA reads TGTGCCAGCAGCGTCCGGGACAGTATAGCTTCTGGAAACACCATATATTTT. Amino acids: CASSVRDSIASGNTIYF.

V and J are TRBV20-1 and TRBJ2-1, with D perhaps TRBD2 (5 bases). CDR3 size: 13 residues. The V end lost 8 bases, the J end lost 0 bases, and 11 bases lay between the germline ends. Germline V gene data show CDR1 as DFQATT and CDR2 as SNEGSKA (reference sequence). This CDR3 reads CSTSGSSYNEQFF. CDR3 sequence (DNA): TGCAGTACGAGCGGAAGCTCCTACAATGAGCAGTTCTTC.

There are a few counts of this clone. This chain uses TRBV5-1 with TRBJ2-3; 12 bases match TRBD2. Germline V gene data show CDR1 as SGHRS and CDR2 as YFSETQ. This CDR3 has 17 residues. With 1 base clipped from V and 3 bases from J, the junction kept 6 bases outside the gene matches. CDR3 in DNA: TGCGCCAGCAGCTTGATCAAGACTAGCGGGAGAACAGATACGCAGTATTTT. It encodes CASSLIKTSGRTDTQYF.

The V and J genes are TRBV7-9 and TRBJ1-1; D is possibly TRBD1 (5 bases). Germline V gives CDR1 SEHNR, CDR2 FQNEAQ (reference sequence). V lost 7 bases and J 4 bases, leaving 16 bases between the germline ends. CDR3 size: 14 residues. CDR3 region: CASTWDGTGTEAFF. For the CDR3, the DNA is TGTGCCAGCACTTGGGACGGAACGGGCACTGAAGCTTTCTTT.

The chain combines TRBV5-5 with TRBJ2-7; 7 bases are a match to TRBD2. Unmatched junction bases numbered 8, after V lost 4 bases and J lost 1 base. The CDR3 sequence is 15 residues long. CDR1 SGHKS and CDR2 YYEKEE come from the germline V gene (reference sequence). The CDR3 nucleotides read TGTGCCAGCAGCCCCAGCGGGACTTATTCCTACGAGCAGTACTTC. This encodes CASSPSGTYSYEQYF.

This CDR3 reads CASSLGGLPRYEQYV. Here the CDR3 DNA reads TGTGCCAGCAGCTTAGGTGGCCTCCCTAGGTACGAGCAGTACGTC. The V call is TRBV11-3, the J call TRBJ2-7, with D hard to call. Trimming stripped 1 base from V and 4 bases from J, with 14 bases between. The CDR3 has 15 residues. Germline lookup yields CDR1 SGHNT and CDR2 YENEEA.

This clone showed up just a few times. This specimen includes other DNA sequences encoding the same CDR3. The chain combines TRBV20-1 with TRBJ1-2, with unresolved D. Trimming stripped 6 bases from V and 6 bases from J, with 8 bases between. The CDR3 runs 10 residues. Germline V CDR1 and CDR2: DFQATT, SNEGSKA (reference sequence). CDR3 DNA: TGCAGTGCAATCCGGGATGGCTACACCTTC. Amino acid sequence: CSAIRDGYTF.

The chain joins TRBV12-3 or TRBV12-4 to TRBJ2-1; 13 bases agree with TRBD2. V was clipped by 4 bases and J by 3 bases; unmatched bases: 0. The CDR3 has 15 residues. CDR3 bases: TGTGCCAGCAGTTGGACTAGCGGGGGCTACAATGAGCAGTTCTTC. Its protein is CASSWTSGGYNEQFF.

The rearrangement joins TRBV20-1 to TRBJ2-7; 8 positions match TRBD2. The germline V gene has CDR1 DFQATT and CDR2 SNEGSKA (reference sequence). The trim removed 0 bases at V and 2 bases at J, leaving 6 bases unmatched. There are 15 residues in the CDR3. This CDR3 is CSARDASGSPYEQYF. Here the CDR3 DNA reads TGCAGTGCTAGAGATGCGAGCGGGAGCCCCTACGAGCAGTACTTC.

This clone was observed once. The rearrangement uses TRBV4-2 and TRBJ2-1; 12 positions agree with TRBD2. With V trimmed by 4 bases and J by 10 bases, 8 bases remained unmatched. The germline gives CDR1 LGHNA, CDR2 YNFKEQ. The CDR3 sequence is 15 residues long. The CDR3 region has the DNA TGTGCCAGCAGCCCTGAAGGGACTAGCGGGTGGGAGCAGTTCTTC. It yields the protein CASSPEGTSGWEQFF.

This chain connects TRBV4-1 to TRBJ2-5, with D tentatively TRBD2 (6 bases). CDR3 length: 15 amino acids. The V gene lost 0 bases and the J gene lost 5 bases, with 13 bases spanning the gap. Germline lookup yields CDR1 MGHRA and CDR2 YSYEKL. CDR3 in amino acids: CASSQDWEVGETQYF. The CDR3 DNA sequence: TGCGCCAGCAGCCAAGATTGGGAGGTGGGGGAGACCCAGTACTTC.

The sample holds a few counts of this clone. J is TRBJ2-7 and V is TRBV28; weak D call: TRBD2 (5 bases). Germline assignment: CDR1 MDHEN and CDR2 SYDVKM. The V end was cut by 7 bases, the J end by 5 bases, with 15 bases between. The CDR3 length is 13 residues. The CDR3 bases are TGTGCCAGCACCTCCTTCGGGAACCACGAGCAGTACTTC. It translates to CASTSFGNHEQYF.

The rearrangement uses TRBV11-2 and TRBJ1-6; possible D gene TRBD1, 5 bases. This CDR3 is 17 amino acids long. Trimming pared 0 bases from V and 14 bases from J, leaving 23 bases between. The germline CDR1 and CDR2 sequences are SGHAT and FQNNGV. CDR3 sequence (DNA): TGTGCCAGCAGCTTAGATTTGCCGGGGCTCCCCCTCGGGTCCCTCCACTTT. Amino acids: CASSLDLPGLPLGSLHF.

By share of the sample, this clone is large (0.1 to 1%). V gene TRBV6-1 combines with J gene TRBJ2-1; TRBD1 matches 9 bases. Germline CDR1 reads MNHNS; CDR2 reads SASEGT. V was pared by 1 base and J by 10 bases, with 8 bases of the junction left unmatched. This CDR3 contains 15 residues. This chain's CDR3 is CASSEERTGAREQFF. CDR3 nucleotide sequence: TGTGCCAGCAGTGAAGAGCGGACAGGGGCTCGGGAGCAGTTCTTC.

The V and J genes are TRBV19 and TRBJ2-7; possible D gene TRBD2, 6 bases. V lost 3 bases, J lost 1 base, and 7 bases lay in between. This CDR3 has 13 residues. Germline assignment: CDR1 LNHDA and CDR2 SQIVND (reference sequence). The CDR3 DNA reads as TGTGCCAGTAGTATTGGGAGGTCCTACGAGCAGTACTTC. Its protein product is CASSIGRSYEQYF.

In its sample, this clone was seen a few times. The V gene is TRBV15, the J gene TRBJ2-1; 14 bases line up with TRBD2. The CDR3 totals 15 residues. With 4 bases clipped from V and 10 bases from J, the junction kept 6 bases outside the gene matches. Germline V lookup: CDR1 LNHNV, CDR2 YYDKDF (reference sequence). CDR3 bases: TGTGCCACCAGCATGGGGACTAGCGGGAGTCGGGAGCAGTTCTTC. Amino acids: CATSMGTSGSREQFF. Full variable domain (remainder filled in from reference TRBV15 and TRBJ2-1): DAMVIQNPRYQVTQFGKPVTLSCSQTLNHNVMYWYQQKSSQAPKLLFHYYDKDFNNEADTPDNFQSRRPNTSFCFLDIRSPGLGDTAMYLCATSMGTSGSREQFFGPGTRLTVL.

This clone has a handful of counts. This chain joins TRBV6-2 or TRBV6-3 and TRBJ2-6; TRBD2 matches at 12 bases. This CDR3 has 16 amino acids. Germline V gives CDR1 MNHEY, CDR2 SVGEGT. V trimming: 7 bases; J trimming: 2 bases; junction bases outside the gene matches: 3. In DNA, the CDR3 is TGTGCCAGCATACTAGCGGGAGGAACTGGGGCCAACGTCCTGACTTTC. Its translation: CASILAGGTGANVLTF.

The CDR3 nucleotides are TGTGCCAGCAGCCAAGAAAAAGTAGATAATTCACCCCTCCACTTT. It yields the protein CASSQEKVDNSPLHF. The chain links TRBV4-2 to TRBJ1-6; unclear D gene. CDR3 length: 15 amino acids. Trimming pared 0 bases from V and 5 bases from J, leaving 8 bases between. Per the germline V gene, CDR1 is LGHNA and CDR2 is YNFKEQ.

The rearrangement links TRBV6-1 to TRBJ2-7; 9 bases fit TRBD1. The germline CDR1 and CDR2 sequences are MNHNS and SASEGT. There are 14 residues in the CDR3. Trimming cost V 6 bases and J 5 bases; bases outside gene matches: 8. CDR3 amino acids: CASSTNRGLDEQYF. The DNA for the CDR3 is TGTGCCAGCAGCACGAACAGGGGGCTTGACGAGCAGTACTTC.

The rearrangement links TRBV30 to TRBJ2-7, with D perhaps TRBD2 (6 bases). Germline V CDR1 and CDR2: GTSNPN, SVGIG (reference sequence). V was cut by 7 bases and J by 7 bases, with 20 bases left in between. The CDR3 is made up of 13 amino acids. CDR3 nucleotides: TGTGCCTCGAGAGCCTACGGGGGTCTGGAGCAGTACTTC. This encodes CASRAYGGLEQYF. The full variable domain, in which reference TRBV30 and TRBJ2-7 provide the parts outside the CDR3, is SQTIHQWPATLVQPVGSPLSLECTVEGTSNPNLYWYRQAAGRGLQLLFYSVGIGQISSEVPQNLSASRPQDRQFILSSKKLLLSDSGFYLCASRAYGGLEQYFGPGTRLTVT.

The table lists this clone with a few counts. The V gene is TRBV28, the J gene TRBJ2-7; 11 bases are shared with TRBD1. Germline lookup yields CDR1 MDHEN and CDR2 SYDVKM. This CDR3 spans 14 amino acids. Trimming removed 9 bases from V and 1 base from J; junction bases left unmatched: 5. The CDR3 coding sequence is TGTGCCAGTAGGGACAGGGGGATGTCCTACGAGCAGTACTTC. Translated, it gives CASRDRGMSYEQYF.

This clone was counted a few times. The chain carries TRBV30 and TRBJ1-4, with D maybe TRBD1 (5 bases). Germline lookup yields CDR1 GTSNPN and CDR2 SVGIG (reference sequence). The CDR3 is 13 amino acids. The V and J ends lost 0 bases and 8 bases respectively, with 10 bases between them. As DNA, the CDR3 is TGTGCCTGGAGTGTACTGACAGCCGAAAAACTGTTTTTT. Translation gives CAWSVLTAEKLFF.

The chain couples TRBV6-6 to TRBJ1-3; no clear D gene. CDR1 and CDR2 (germline): MNHNY, SVGAGI (reference sequence). The CDR3 totals 16 residues. Trimming removed 2 bases at V and 0 bases at J, with 11 bases between. The CDR3 loop reads CASSYRLRDSGNTIYF. DNA of the CDR3: TGTGCCAGCAGTTACCGTTTGAGGGACTCTGGAAACACCATATATTTT.

This clone was detected many times. J is TRBJ2-7 and V is TRBV6-1; D is ambiguous. The CDR3 runs to 13 residues. Deletions cut 5 bases from V and 6 bases from J, with 14 bases between. Germline V gene sequence: CDR1 MNHNS, CDR2 SASEGT. DNA of the CDR3: TGTGCCAGCAGTTTGGGCCGATGGGGCGAGCAGTACTTC. Protein product: CASSLGRWGEQYF.

Here the CDR3 DNA reads TGTGCCAGCAGCGACTACTACGAAACCTACGAGCAGTACTTC. Protein: CASSDYYETYEQYF. The chain carries TRBV11-1 and TRBJ2-7, with D perhaps matching TRBD2 (5 bases). CDR1 is SGHAT, CDR2 FQDESV, per germline (reference sequence). V was cut by 5 bases and J by 2 bases, with 13 bases left in between. The CDR3 has 14 residues.

This clone appeared a single time. The gene calls are TRBV11-2 and TRBJ2-7; 7 bases are a match to TRBD2. V dropped 5 bases and J dropped 7; count of bases not matched to a gene: 17. The CDR3 is 16 amino acids. Germline values: CDR1 SGHAT, CDR2 FQNNGV. The CDR3 DNA reads TGTGCCAGCAGCGCCCGGGCGGGGGAGGGCTTTAGGGAGCAGTACTTC. Translating gives CASSARAGEGFREQYF.

V and J are TRBV20-1 and TRBJ2-7; 9 nucleotides agree with TRBD1. In germline, CDR1 is DFQATT, CDR2 SNEGSKA (reference sequence). Trimming cost V 3 bases and J 2 bases; bases outside gene matches: 11. The CDR3 covers 16 residues. The CDR3 bases are TGCAGTGCTAGGTCGGACAGGGGAGGAAACCCCTACGAGCAGTACTTC. Encoded protein: CSARSDRGGNPYEQYF.

DNA for the CDR3: TGTGCCAGCACCAATCCCGGGACAGCGAACACTGAAGCTTTCTTT. It codes for CASTNPGTANTEAFF. The chain couples TRBV28 to TRBJ1-1, with 7 nucleotides matching TRBD1. The CDR3 consists of 15 residues. V dropped 7 bases and J dropped 1; count of bases not matched to a gene: 9. The germline V gene has CDR1 MDHEN and CDR2 SYDVKM.